The 8 T cell receptor beta chains in this list originate from one sample, sequenced in a study of cytomegalovirus exposure and HLA in healthy donors. PCR amplification relied on 60 Vbeta primers (plus 13 Jbeta primers). Measured with immunoSEQ multiplex PCR; TCRdb has only the in-frame clones, and not every one. Of nearly 95,000 clones listed, 60% to 80% were seen once; the top ten hold about 5.9%. Sequenced input: PBMCs. The receptors were sampled from a woman aged 30 to 39 in good health and CMV-seronegative.

This CDR3 reads CASSPRGSYNEQFF. The DNA of the CDR3 is TGTGCCAGCAGCCCCCGGGGATCCTACAATGAGCAGTTCTTC. J is TRBJ2-1 and V is TRBV7-3, with D perhaps TRBD2 (5 bases). V lost 5 bases to trimming and J lost 1 base, with 9 bases between them. From germline, CDR1 is SGHTA and CDR2 FQGTGA. This CDR3 contains 14 residues.

V is TRBV19 and J is TRBJ2-3; 8 bases are shared with TRBD2. The CDR3 consists of 15 residues. CDR1 is LNHDA, CDR2 SQIVND, per germline (reference sequence). The ends lost 7 bases at V and 4 bases at J; junction bases unmatched: 10. The CDR3 here is CASMSRAGAADTQYF. The DNA of the CDR3 is TGTGCCAGTATGTCCAGAGCGGGAGCGGCAGATACGCAGTATTTT.

The chain uses TRBV7-6 and TRBJ2-4, with TRBD2 as a possible D gene (5 bases). This CDR3 comprises 15 residues. V was trimmed by 5 bases and J by 3 bases, leaving 14 bases between them. Germline loops: CDR1 SGHVS, CDR2 FNYEAQ. The CDR3 here is CASSASTGIKNIQYF. DNA of the CDR3: TGTGCCAGCAGCGCTAGCACGGGGATCAAAAACATTCAGTACTTC.

J is TRBJ1-1 and V is TRBV7-9; TRBD1 aligns across 8 bases. The CDR3 has 15 residues. Trimming at V came to 1 base and at J to 6 bases, leaving 7 bases not matched to a gene. From germline, CDR1 is SEHNR and CDR2 FQNEAQ (reference sequence). This CDR3 is CASSLGSGGLSEAFF. CDR3 bases: TGTGCCAGCAGCTTAGGGTCAGGGGGCTTGTCTGAAGCTTTCTTT.

V usage is TRBV7-6 and J usage is TRBJ1-6; 10 bases agree with TRBD1. The germline gives CDR1 SGHVS, CDR2 FNYEAQ. The CDR3 is made up of 14 amino acids. V lost 8 bases and J lost 7; bases outside the gene matches: 5. The CDR3 reads CASARDRGNSPLHF. CDR3 in DNA: TGTGCCAGCGCCAGGGACAGGGGAAATTCACCCCTCCACTTT.

The rearrangement joins TRBV7-2 to TRBJ2-3; 12 bases align to TRBD2. Trimming at V came to 6 bases and at J to 4 bases, leaving 11 bases not matched to a gene. From germline, CDR1 is SGHTA and CDR2 FQGNSA. The CDR3 consists of 17 residues. This CDR3 is CASSGASGRAVSDTQYF. The CDR3 coding sequence is TGTGCCAGCAGTGGGGCTAGCGGGAGGGCCGTCTCAGATACGCAGTATTTT. The entire variable domain, with the rest obtained from reference TRBV7-2 and TRBJ2-3, is as follows: GAGVSQSPSNKVTEKGKDVELRCDPISGHTALYWYRQSLGQGLEFLIYFQGNSAPDKSGLPSDRFSAERTGGSVSTLTIQRTQQEDSAVYLCASSGASGRAVSDTQYFGPGTRLTVL.

Of note for this clone: The sample holds other DNA sequences that translate to the same CDR3. This rearrangement joins TRBV7-8 to TRBJ1-5, with a tentative D call TRBD1 (6 bases). The V end lost 4 bases, the J end lost 6 bases, and 10 bases lay between the germline ends. The CDR3 covers 13 residues. The V gene's germline CDR1 is SGHVS and CDR2 FQNEAQ. CDR3 sequence: CASSSQGSQPQHF. CDR3 in DNA: TGTGCCAGCAGCTCCCAGGGGAGTCAGCCCCAGCATTTT.

The chain is built from TRBV7-9 and TRBJ2-7; 10 bases agree with TRBD2. CDR1 and CDR2 (germline): SEHNR, FQNEAQ (reference sequence). The CDR3 covers 15 residues. V was clipped by 4 bases and J by 2 bases; unmatched bases: 5. The CDR3 reads CASSSLAGDTYEQYF. CDR3 nucleotide sequence: TGTGCCAGCAGCTCTCTAGCGGGGGACACCTACGAGCAGTACTTC.